The T cell receptor beta chain under discussion was sequenced for a study of Ad26.COV2.S vaccination and SARS-CoV-2 variants. The wider study: Donor was one of the participants in the Ad26.COV2.S arm of the COV1001 trial. Dosing was one shot or two shots 56 days apart.

TCRdb's copy holds only in-frame clones and misses some; the assay was immunoSEQ multiplex PCR. The top ten hold roughly 12% of the sample, which has about 480,000 clones, around 85% seen once. This clone appeared a few times. Antigen unknown. The CDR3 loop spans 16 amino acids. Germline CDR1 and CDR2: MNHEY and SMNVEV (reference sequence). V lost 8 bases and J lost 7; bases outside the gene matches: 15. Treatment of the sample: roughly 18 received Ad26.COV2.S at low or high dose, single or two shots; about five received placebo; per-sample allocation not given. Sampling was done on day 63 after the first vaccine or placebo injection. Notes on the study in general: Vaccinees and placebo recipients showed similar non-spike TCR breadth. Reportedly, after vaccination the spike-specific CD8+ and CD4+ T cell responses displayed substantial breadth.

The chain employs TRBV27 and TRBJ2-5, with 11 bases identical to TRBD2. The clonotype originates from a person aged 18-60 years who received the Ad26.COV2.S COVID-19 vaccine or a placebo. Specimen: peripheral blood, collected in a trial of Ad26.COV2.S vaccine versus placebo. The CDR3 sequence: CASRKAGLAGLGTQYF. The CDR3 nucleotides are TGTGCCAGCCGAAAGGCCGGACTAGCGGGCCTGGGGACCCAGTACTTC.